Included here is one TCR beta chain sequence, with context. These data come from a study of graft-versus-host responses after intestinal transplantation. At the level of the study: Transplant types were multivisceral, liver-intestinal, or isolated intestinal. Every one of the recipients received anti-thymocyte globulin induction and afterwards took tacrolimus and steroids for about 3 years.

CDR1 is MNHNS and CDR2 is SASEGT in the germline V gene. The CDR3 extends over 15 amino acids. V was clipped by 5 bases and J by 5 bases, with 15 bases between them. Here immunoSEQ multiplex PCR was the method, and the copy in TCRdb shows in-frame clones only, minus some. The profile covers 65,000 to 85,000 clones, with roughly 92% appearing a single time and around 6.7% taken by the ten largest. Sample: bone marrow, taken around 730 days after intestinal transplantation. The V and J genes are TRBV6-1 and TRBJ1-4; TRBD1 is a possible D gene (5 bases). The TCR sequence derives from a human patient who received an intestinal transplant, so some T cells may come from the graft donor. CDR3: CASSTNRDPNEKLFF. The CDR3 DNA is TGTGCCAGCAGTACCAACCGGGACCCAAATGAAAAACTGTTTTTT.